This TCR beta chain is from a study of blood T cell repertoires in COVID-19. Whole-study context: COVID-19 samples, acute and convalescent, were from the United States, Italy and Spain. T cells, B-cell-depleted T cells, or PBMCs supplied cDNA or gDNA.

Germline CDR1 reads MNHEY; CDR2 reads SMNVEV (reference sequence). Trimming cost V 1 base and J 6 bases; bases outside gene matches: 8. The CDR3 is 16 residues long. Original processing notes: Amplification with reference gene primers provided the estimates of nucleated cell counts. Profiled with immunoSEQ multiplex PCR; TCRdb holds only in-frame clones, not every one. V and J calls and clone size are copied from that table; D and trimming were computed from the DNA. The table shows 50,000 or so clones, with 86% occurring only once. Sequencing used peripheral blood. The sequence came from a woman aged 60 to 75 with acute or convalescent COVID-19. J is TRBJ2-1 and V is TRBV27; 8 nucleotides line up with TRBD2. The CDR3 reads CASSLWSSGLPNEQFF. For the CDR3, the DNA is TGTGCCAGCAGTTTATGGTCTAGCGGGTTACCCAATGAGCAGTTCTTC.